The sequence of this TCR beta chain was determined in a study of cytomegalovirus exposure and HLA in healthy donors. Study-wide findings and caveats: First-cohort TCR clusters tended to co-occur in the 90 to 150 validation repertoires, a later analysis found. Both high specificity and high sensitivity reportedly marked the classifier's diagnosis of cytomegalovirus status. For most TCR sequences rarity was the rule, although some public TCRs occurred in many donors.

Turning to this clone: Antigen: not known.

Sequencing was performed with immunoSEQ multiplex PCR; in TCRdb, only in-frame clones are kept and a portion is missing. The data hold hundreds of thousands of clones, with just over 85% observed a single time. The CDR3 has 15 amino acids. Germline V gene lookup returns CDR1 MGHRA and CDR2 YSYEKL. V shed 8 bases, J shed 9 bases, and the junction held 11 bases outside the gene matches. The TCR was taken from a woman between 18 and 30 years old in good health and CMV-seronegative. Sequenced sample: PBMCs. The chain combines TRBV4-1 with TRBJ2-1; 12 nucleotides agree with TRBD2. The CDR3 bases are TGCGCCAGCCGCTCACTGGCTAGCGGGGGGGGTGAGCAGTTCTTC. Residues: CASRSLASGGGEQFF.